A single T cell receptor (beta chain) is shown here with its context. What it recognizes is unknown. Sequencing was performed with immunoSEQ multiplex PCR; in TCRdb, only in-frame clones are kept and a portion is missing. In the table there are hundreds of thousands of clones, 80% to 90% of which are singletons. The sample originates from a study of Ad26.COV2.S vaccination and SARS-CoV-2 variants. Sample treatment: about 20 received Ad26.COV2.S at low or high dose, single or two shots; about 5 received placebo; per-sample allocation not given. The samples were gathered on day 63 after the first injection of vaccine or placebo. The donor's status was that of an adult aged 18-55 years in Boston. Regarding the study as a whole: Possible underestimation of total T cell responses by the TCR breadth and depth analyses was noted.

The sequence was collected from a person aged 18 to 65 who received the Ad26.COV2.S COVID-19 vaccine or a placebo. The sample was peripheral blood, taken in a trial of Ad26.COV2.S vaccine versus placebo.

This CDR3 reads CALKQGEANSPLHF. Written as DNA, the CDR3 is TGTGCCTTAAAACAGGGAGAAGCTAATTCACCCCTCCACTTT. The rearrangement links TRBV21-1 to TRBJ1-6; the table's D call TRBD1 went unverified against the DNA. TRBV21-1 has pseudogene status. This CDR3 is 14 amino acids long.